This TCR beta chain was obtained from a study of blood T cell repertoires in COVID-19. After removal of 4 bases from V and 7 bases from J, the junction contained 2 bases not matched to a gene. The CDR3 is 13 residues long. Per germline, CDR1 MNHEY and CDR2 SVGAGI. Produced via immunoSEQ multiplex PCR; TCRdb's table is partial and in-frame only. The table has roughly 230,000 clones, around 82% seen once. The receptor's source is a woman of 80 years or more with acute or convalescent COVID-19. The chain joins TRBV6-5 to TRBJ2-1; 9 bases align to TRBD1. Sequenced material: peripheral blood. The DNA for the CDR3 is TGTGCCAGCAGTTCGGACAGGGGAAATGAGCAGTTCTTC. Translated, it gives CASSSDRGNEQFF.